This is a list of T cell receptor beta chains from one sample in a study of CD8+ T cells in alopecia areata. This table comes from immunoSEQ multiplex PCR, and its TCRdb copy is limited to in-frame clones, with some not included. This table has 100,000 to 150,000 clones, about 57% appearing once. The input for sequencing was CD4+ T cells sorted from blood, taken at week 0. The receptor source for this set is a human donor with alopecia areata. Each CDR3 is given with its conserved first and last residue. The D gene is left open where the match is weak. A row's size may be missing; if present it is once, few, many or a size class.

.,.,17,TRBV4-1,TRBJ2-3,TGCGCCAGCAGCCTCCTGTATGTAGGGGCGGCCACAGATACGCAGTATTTT,CASSLLYVGAATDTQYF
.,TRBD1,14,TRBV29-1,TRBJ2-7,TGCAGCGTTACCTTGTCAGGGGGCATCGACGAGCAGTACTTC,CSVTLSGGIDEQYF
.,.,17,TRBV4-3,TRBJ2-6,TGCGCCAGCAGCCAAGAGCGGTCGGGGACTGGGGCCAACGTCCTGACTTTC,CASSQERSGTGANVLTF
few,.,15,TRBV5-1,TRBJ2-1,TGCGCCAGCGGCGAGGGGAGTTCCGAGGCCAATGAGCAGTTCTTC,CASGEGSSEANEQFF
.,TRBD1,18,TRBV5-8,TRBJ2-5,TGTGCCAGCAGCTGGACAGGGATGGGTGTCGGGGCGCAAGAGACCCAGTACTTC,CASSWTGMGVGAQETQYF
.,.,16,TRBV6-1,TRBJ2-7,TGTGCCAGCAGTGAAAGAACGGGCCTCAGCTCCTACGAGCAGTACTTC,CASSERTGLSSYEQYF
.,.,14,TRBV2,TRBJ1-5,TGTGCCAGCAGTGACAGGGGTCGCAATCAGCCCCAGCATTTT,CASSDRGRNQPQHF
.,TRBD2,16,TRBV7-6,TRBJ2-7,TGTGCCAGCAGCGTCGGACTAGCGGGAAACTCCTACGAGCAGTACTTC,CASSVGLAGNSYEQYF
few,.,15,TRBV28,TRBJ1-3,TGTGCCAGCAGTCCAGGACGGAACTCTGGAAACACCATATATTTT,CASSPGRNSGNTIYF
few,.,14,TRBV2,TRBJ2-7,TGTGCCAGTTCAGATCTAGTCGTCTCGGTCGAGCAGTACTTC,CASSDLVVSVEQYF
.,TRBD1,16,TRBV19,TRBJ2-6,TGTGCCAGTAGAGAGTCAGGGGGTTCTGGGGCCAACGTCCTGACTTTC,CASRESGGSGANVLTF
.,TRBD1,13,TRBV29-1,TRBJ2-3,TGCAGCGTTCCGAGGGACAGGGGGGATACGCAGTATTTT,CSVPRDRGDTQYF
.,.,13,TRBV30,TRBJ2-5,TGTGCCTGGAGTCAGGACTCACAAGAGACCCAGTACTTC,CAWSQDSQETQYF
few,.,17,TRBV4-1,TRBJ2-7,TGCGCCAGCAGCCAAGGCCGCGTGACAGGAGACTCCTACGAGCAGTACTTC,CASSQGRVTGDSYEQYF
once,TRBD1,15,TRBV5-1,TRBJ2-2,TGCGCCAGCAGCCCCCGCAGACAGGGTACCGGGGAGCTGTTTTTT,CASSPRRQGTGELFF
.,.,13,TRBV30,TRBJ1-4,TGTGCCGGAGCCCAGGGGTTGTATGAAAAACTGTTTTTT,CAGAQGLYEKLFF
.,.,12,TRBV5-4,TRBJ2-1,TGTGCCAGCAGTATACTGGGAAATGAGCAGTTCTTC,CASSILGNEQFF
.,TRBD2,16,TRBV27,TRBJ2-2,TGTGCCAGCAAACCGTTAGCGGGAGATGCCACCGGGGAGCTGTTTTTT,CASKPLAGDATGELFF
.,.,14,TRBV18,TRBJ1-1,TGTGCCAGCTCACCCACGGGACACCACACTGAAGCTTTCTTT,CASSPTGHHTEAFF
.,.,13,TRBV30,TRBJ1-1,TGTGCCTGGAGTGTACGGAAAGATACTGAAGCTTTCTTT,CAWSVRKDTEAFF
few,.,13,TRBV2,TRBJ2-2,TGTGCCAGCAGTGATTGGGGGACCGGGGAGCTGTTTTTT,CASSDWGTGELFF
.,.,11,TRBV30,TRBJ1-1,TGTGCCTGGAGCAACAGGCGGCAAGCTTTCTTT,CAWSNRRQAFF
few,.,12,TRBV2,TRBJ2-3,TGTGCCAGCAGCCCCTGGGGAGATACGCAGTATTTT,CASSPWGDTQYF
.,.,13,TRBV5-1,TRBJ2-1,TGCGCCAGCACTAGAGCAGCCTACAATGAGCAGTTCTTC,CASTRAAYNEQFF
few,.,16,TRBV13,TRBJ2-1,TGTGCCAGCAGCCCCCCCGGGGGATTAGCGTACAATGAGCAGTTCTTC,CASSPPGGLAYNEQFF
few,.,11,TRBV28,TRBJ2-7,TGTGCCAGCAGAAAGGGTTACGAGCAGTACTTC,CASRKGYEQYF
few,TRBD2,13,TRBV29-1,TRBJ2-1,TGCAGCCATGGGGGGGGGAGCTACAATGAGCAGTTCTTC,CSHGGGSYNEQFF
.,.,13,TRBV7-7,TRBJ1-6,TGTGCCAGCAGCCGGGACACTAATTCACCCCTCCACTTT,CASSRDTNSPLHF
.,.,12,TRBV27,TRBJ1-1,TGTGCCAGCAGTTTTATAGGCACTGAAGCTTTCTTT,CASSFIGTEAFF
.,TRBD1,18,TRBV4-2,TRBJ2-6,TGTGCCAGCAGCCAAGATAGGACAGGGGTGTTTGGGGCCAACGTCCTGACTTTC,CASSQDRTGVFGANVLTF
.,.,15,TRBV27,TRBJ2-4,TGTGCCAGCAGAACCCGGAGCCTAGCCAAAAACATTCAGTACTTC,CASRTRSLAKNIQYF
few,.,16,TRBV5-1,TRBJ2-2,TGCGCCAGCAGCTTGCGGCAGATCGCGAACACCGGGGAGCTGTTTTTT,CASSLRQIANTGELFF
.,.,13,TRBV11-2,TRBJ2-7,TGTGCCAGCAGCTTATCAGGATCCTACGAGCAGTACTTC,CASSLSGSYEQYF